This T cell receptor beta chain is drawn from a study of shared clonotypes between healthy human individuals. The overall study: Aged between 18 and 49, the donors were two women and a few men. CD4 naive and memory got three plates each, CD8 naive two, CD8 memory one.

The length of the CDR3 is 13 residues. Looked up from germline, CDR1 is SGHRS and CDR2 is YFSETQ. Trimming left V 0 bases short and J 4 bases short, with 8 bases between. An assay was performed, and its level was deep. Original methodology: Sequence data from immunoSEQ were junction-only and lacked quality scores; consequently, filtering differed. TCRdb keeps only in-frame clones here, not all; method: immunoSEQ multiplex PCR. The DNA gave D and trimming, while V, J and clone size come from that table. The sample includes hundreds of thousands of clones, about 98% of them seen just once. The naive CD8 population came from CD45RO-negative cells selected for CCR7, without terminally differentiated effector memory CD45RA+ cells.

The clonotype was recovered from a man younger than 40 in good health. This rearrangement joins TRBV5-1 to TRBJ2-7, with a tentative D call TRBD2 (5 bases). The sample comprised naive CD8+ T cells sorted from blood. CDR3 protein: CASSLGGQYEQYF. CDR3 coding DNA: TGCGCCAGCAGCTTGGGAGGGCAATACGAGCAGTACTTC.